A selection of T cell receptor beta chains follows, all from one sample in a study of CD8 T cells in ankylosing spondylitis. In TCRdb, the 5' RACE reads were re-called with MiXCR into one record per CDR3 protein. The sample shows 150,000 to 200,000 distinct CDR3 sequences, 15% to 20% of them seen only once. The sample consisted of blood, either unsorted or a sorted T cell fraction (not recorded which). Source of these receptors: a male donor under 30 with ankylosing spondylitis or in good health (not recorded which). CDR3s include the opening cysteine and the closing phenylalanine or tryptophan. A D gene is named only where the DNA matches it firmly. Expanded clones are given a class, and other clones once, few, many or no size at all.

cdr3_aa: CASSPLATNEQFF; cdr3_nt: TGTGCCAGCAGTCCACTAGCGACCAATGAGCAGTTCTTC; d_call: TRBD2; v_call: TRBV27; clone_size: NA; j_call: TRBJ2-1
cdr3_aa: CASSHAGAGELFF; cdr3_nt: TGTGCCAGCAGCCACGCTGGGGCCGGGGAGCTGTTTTTT; d_call: NA; v_call: TRBV7-9; clone_size: few; j_call: TRBJ2-2
cdr3_aa: CSASLAASYNEQFF; cdr3_nt: TGCAGTGCTAGTCTGGCGGCATCCTACAATGAGCAGTTCTTC; d_call: NA; v_call: TRBV20-1; clone_size: many; j_call: TRBJ2-1
cdr3_aa: CASSLGQATLHNNEQFF; cdr3_nt: TGCGCCAGCAGCTTGGGGCAGGCCACGTTACATAACAATGAGCAGTTCTTC; d_call: NA; v_call: TRBV5-1; clone_size: NA; j_call: TRBJ2-1
cdr3_aa: CASSLESVAGASYNEQFF; cdr3_nt: TGTGCCAGCAGCTTAGAGTCCGTAGCGGGCGCTTCCTACAATGAGCAGTTCTTC; d_call: TRBD2; v_call: TRBV13; clone_size: many; j_call: TRBJ2-1
cdr3_aa: CASRSARVGNEQFF; cdr3_nt: TGTGCCAGCAGATCAGCGCGGGTCGGTAATGAGCAGTTCTTC; d_call: NA; v_call: TRBV2; clone_size: many; j_call: TRBJ2-1
cdr3_aa: CASSLDLGLQTGANVLTF; cdr3_nt: TGCGCCAGCAGCTTGGATCTGGGATTGCAGACTGGGGCCAACGTCCTGACTTTC; d_call: NA; v_call: TRBV5-1; clone_size: many; j_call: TRBJ2-6
cdr3_aa: CASSVSSGSAGSYNEQFF; cdr3_nt: TGTGCCAGCAGCGTATCCAGCGGGAGTGCTGGCTCCTACAATGAGCAGTTCTTC; d_call: TRBD2; v_call: TRBV9; clone_size: many; j_call: TRBJ2-1
cdr3_aa: CASSPPGGIYNEQFF; cdr3_nt: TGTGCCAGCAGCCCCCCGGGGGGCATCTACAATGAGCAGTTCTTC; d_call: NA; v_call: TRBV7-9; clone_size: NA; j_call: TRBJ2-1
cdr3_aa: CASSPLQRYEQFF; cdr3_nt: TGTGCCAGCTCACCACTCCAGAGGTATGAGCAGTTCTTC; d_call: NA; v_call: TRBV18; clone_size: NA; j_call: TRBJ2-1
cdr3_aa: CASSLDSGSNEQFF; cdr3_nt: TGTGCCAGCAGCTTAGATAGCGGGAGTAATGAGCAGTTCTTC; d_call: TRBD2; v_call: TRBV7-6; clone_size: NA; j_call: TRBJ2-1
cdr3_aa: CASSYGLAGTVYEQYF; cdr3_nt: TGTGCCAGCAGCTATGGACTAGCGGGAACCGTCTACGAGCAGTACTTC; d_call: TRBD2; v_call: TRBV5-5; clone_size: many; j_call: TRBJ2-7
cdr3_aa: CASSYSGTGGDYGYTF; cdr3_nt: TGTGCCAGCAGCTATTCCGGGACAGGGGGGGACTATGGCTACACCTTC; d_call: TRBD1; v_call: TRBV5-4; clone_size: many; j_call: TRBJ1-2
cdr3_aa: CSVAVGSSYEQYF; cdr3_nt: TGCAGCGTAGCGGTGGGCAGTTCCTACGAGCAGTACTTC; d_call: NA; v_call: TRBV29-1; clone_size: NA; j_call: TRBJ2-7
cdr3_aa: CASSRRLGIVETQYF; cdr3_nt: TGTGCCAGCAGTCGAAGACTGGGAATCGTCGAGACCCAGTACTTC; d_call: NA; v_call: TRBV27; clone_size: NA; j_call: TRBJ2-5
cdr3_aa: CASSLSGQGKVGYTF; cdr3_nt: TGTGCCAGCAGTTTGTCTGGACAGGGGAAGGTTGGCTACACCTTC; d_call: TRBD1; v_call: TRBV12-3/TRBV12-4; clone_size: many; j_call: TRBJ1-2
cdr3_aa: CASSESQGDNYGYTF; cdr3_nt: TGTGCCAGCAGTGAATCACAGGGTGACAACTATGGCTACACCTTC; d_call: NA; v_call: TRBV25-1; clone_size: many; j_call: TRBJ1-2
cdr3_aa: CSVGWDSAFGYTF; cdr3_nt: TGCAGCGTGGGGTGGGACAGCGCCTTTGGCTACACCTTC; d_call: TRBD1; v_call: TRBV29-1; clone_size: many; j_call: TRBJ1-2
cdr3_aa: CASSSGASAFQETQYF; cdr3_nt: TGTGCCAGCAGTAGTGGGGCTAGCGCCTTCCAAGAGACCCAGTACTTC; d_call: NA; v_call: TRBV7-2; clone_size: many; j_call: TRBJ2-5
cdr3_aa: CASSQAGTSDQQFF; cdr3_nt: TGTGCCAGCAGCCAAGCCGGGACTAGCGATCAGCAGTTCTTC; d_call: TRBD2; v_call: TRBV4-2; clone_size: NA; j_call: TRBJ2-1
cdr3_aa: CASSLGGPVTEAFF; cdr3_nt: TGCGCCAGCAGCTTAGGGGGGCCAGTCACTGAAGCTTTCTTT; d_call: NA; v_call: TRBV5-1; clone_size: many; j_call: TRBJ1-1
cdr3_aa: CASSPSRLYYEQYF; cdr3_nt: TGTGCCAGCAGTCCCTCCCGACTCTACTACGAGCAGTACTTC; d_call: NA; v_call: TRBV12-3/TRBV12-4; clone_size: many; j_call: TRBJ2-7
cdr3_aa: CASSQNEGQETQYF; cdr3_nt: TGCGCCAGCAGCCAAAACGAAGGACAAGAGACCCAGTACTTC; d_call: NA; v_call: TRBV4-1; clone_size: many; j_call: TRBJ2-5
cdr3_aa: CASSLGRMEQFF; cdr3_nt: TGTGCCAGCAGTTTAGGTAGGATGGAGCAGTTCTTC; d_call: NA; v_call: TRBV12-3/TRBV12-4; clone_size: many; j_call: TRBJ2-1
cdr3_aa: CASRPPGQGYNEQFF; cdr3_nt: TGTGCCAGCAGGCCACCGGGACAGGGCTACAATGAGCAGTTCTTC; d_call: TRBD1; v_call: TRBV7-2; clone_size: many; j_call: TRBJ2-1
cdr3_aa: CASRYQMNTEAFF; cdr3_nt: TGTGCCAGCCGATACCAAATGAACACTGAAGCTTTCTTT; d_call: NA; v_call: TRBV2; clone_size: NA; j_call: TRBJ1-1
cdr3_aa: CASSLAGLAPILVNEQFF; cdr3_nt: TGCGCCAGCAGCTTGGCCGGACTAGCGCCCATCTTAGTCAATGAGCAGTTCTTC; d_call: TRBD2; v_call: TRBV5-1; clone_size: many; j_call: TRBJ2-1
cdr3_aa: CASSLSGPRSEAFF; cdr3_nt: TGTGCCAGCAGCTTAAGCGGCCCGCGAAGTGAAGCTTTCTTT; d_call: NA; v_call: TRBV7-2; clone_size: many; j_call: TRBJ1-1
cdr3_aa: CASSLVPAGENEQFF; cdr3_nt: TGCGCCAGCAGCTTGGTTCCAGCGGGAGAAAATGAGCAGTTCTTC; d_call: TRBD2; v_call: TRBV5-1; clone_size: NA; j_call: TRBJ2-1
cdr3_aa: CSASGQEGSMGNQPQHF; cdr3_nt: TGCAGTGCTTCTGGACAGGAGGGGAGTATGGGCAATCAGCCCCAGCATTTT; d_call: TRBD1; v_call: TRBV20-1; clone_size: many; j_call: TRBJ1-5
cdr3_aa: CSARENYEQYF; cdr3_nt: TGCAGCGCGCGGGAGAACTACGAGCAGTACTTC; d_call: TRBD2; v_call: TRBV29-1; clone_size: many; j_call: TRBJ2-7
cdr3_aa: CASSSPPGSAQYF; cdr3_nt: TGTGCCAGCAGTTCCCCTCCCGGAAGCGCGCAGTACTTC; d_call: NA; v_call: TRBV6-5; clone_size: many; j_call: TRBJ2-7
cdr3_aa: CASSYYRGTEAFF; cdr3_nt: TGTGCCAGCAGTTACTACAGGGGAACTGAAGCTTTCTTT; d_call: TRBD1; v_call: TRBV6-5; clone_size: few; j_call: TRBJ1-1
cdr3_aa: CASSFTYNEQFF; cdr3_nt: TGCGCCAGCAGCTTTACCTACAATGAGCAGTTCTTC; d_call: NA; v_call: TRBV5-1; clone_size: many; j_call: TRBJ2-1
cdr3_aa: CATIQDKSNTGELFF; cdr3_nt: TGTGCCACCATCCAAGACAAAAGTAACACCGGGGAGCTGTTTTTT; d_call: NA; v_call: TRBV15; clone_size: many; j_call: TRBJ2-2
cdr3_aa: CSVPSSGGSYNEQFF; cdr3_nt: TGCAGCGTCCCTTCGTCGGGAGGGTCCTACAATGAGCAGTTCTTC; d_call: TRBD2; v_call: TRBV29-1; clone_size: NA; j_call: TRBJ2-1
cdr3_aa: CASSRPDRGIDEQYF; cdr3_nt: TGTGCCAGCAGCCGACCGGACAGGGGAATTGACGAGCAGTACTTC; d_call: TRBD1; v_call: TRBV4-2; clone_size: many; j_call: TRBJ2-7
cdr3_aa: CSAPRANSYEQYF; cdr3_nt: TGCAGTGCTCCTAGAGCGAACTCCTACGAGCAGTACTTC; d_call: NA; v_call: TRBV20-1; clone_size: few; j_call: TRBJ2-7
cdr3_aa: CASIKVGLQQETQYF; cdr3_nt: TGTGCCAGCATCAAAGTGGGACTACAACAAGAGACCCAGTACTTC; d_call: TRBD2; v_call: TRBV2; clone_size: NA; j_call: TRBJ2-5
cdr3_aa: CASSPPGLQEQFF; cdr3_nt: TGTGCCAGCAGCCCGCCGGGACTACAGGAGCAGTTCTTC; d_call: TRBD2; v_call: TRBV5-5; clone_size: many; j_call: TRBJ2-1
cdr3_aa: CASRTQGAAEAFF; cdr3_nt: TGTGCCAGCAGAACACAGGGGGCGGCTGAAGCTTTCTTT; d_call: TRBD1; v_call: TRBV27; clone_size: once; j_call: TRBJ1-1
cdr3_aa: CASSFLGDTQYF; cdr3_nt: TGTGCCAGCAGTTTTCTGGGAGATACGCAGTATTTT; d_call: NA; v_call: TRBV27; clone_size: many; j_call: TRBJ2-3
cdr3_aa: CASRPFTGQGGNEQFF; cdr3_nt: TGTGCCAGCAGGCCCTTCACTGGACAGGGTGGCAATGAGCAGTTCTTC; d_call: TRBD1; v_call: TRBV6-5; clone_size: many; j_call: TRBJ2-1
cdr3_aa: CSVEAEAFF; cdr3_nt: TGCAGCGTTGAAGCTGAAGCTTTCTTT; d_call: NA; v_call: TRBV29-1; clone_size: NA; j_call: TRBJ1-1
cdr3_aa: CSARVATQETQYF; cdr3_nt: TGCAGTGCTAGAGTGGCCACTCAAGAGACCCAGTACTTC; d_call: NA; v_call: TRBV20-1; clone_size: many; j_call: TRBJ2-5
cdr3_aa: CASSSTESSYNEQFF; cdr3_nt: TGTGCCAGCAGCTCTACAGAGAGCTCCTACAATGAGCAGTTCTTC; d_call: NA; v_call: TRBV27; clone_size: many; j_call: TRBJ2-1
cdr3_aa: CASRGQNTEAFF; cdr3_nt: TGTGCCAGCAGAGGACAGAACACTGAAGCTTTCTTT; d_call: NA; v_call: TRBV27; clone_size: many; j_call: TRBJ1-1
cdr3_aa: CASSQDVRTIAAWFF; cdr3_nt: TGCGCCAGCAGCCAAGATGTTCGCACAATCGCGGCCTGGTTCTTC; d_call: NA; v_call: TRBV4-1; clone_size: many; j_call: TRBJ2-1
cdr3_aa: CACQDRVNTEAFF; cdr3_nt: TGTGCCTGCCAGGACAGGGTGAACACTGAAGCTTTCTTT; d_call: TRBD1; v_call: TRBV30; clone_size: many; j_call: TRBJ1-1
cdr3_aa: CASSQPTGSGNTIYF; cdr3_nt: TGCGCCAGCAGCCAACCAACAGGATCTGGAAACACCATATATTTT; d_call: NA; v_call: TRBV4-1; clone_size: NA; j_call: TRBJ1-3
cdr3_aa: CASSNSGQRGDTQYF; cdr3_nt: TGTGCCAGTAGTAACTCGGGGCAGAGAGGGGATACGCAGTATTTT; d_call: NA; v_call: TRBV19; clone_size: few; j_call: TRBJ2-3